This TCR beta chain emerged from a study of identical twins. The V gene end was trimmed by 5 bases and the J gene end by 5 bases; junction bases not matched to a gene: 6. The CDR3 is 16 residues long. TCRdb passed the 5' RACE reads through MiXCR, listing each CDR3 protein once. The sample includes nearly 900,000 distinct CDR3 sequences, approximately 13% of them seen just once. A further study also used this sample, focusing on yellow fever vaccine responses in identical twins.

V gene TRBV12-3 or TRBV12-4 combines with J gene TRBJ2-2; 12 bases match TRBD2. The origin of this receptor is a woman between 18 and 29 years old in good health. Sample: PBMCs. CDR3 sequence (DNA): TGTGCCAGCAGTCCGACTAGCGGGGGCCGGACCGGGGAGCTGTTTTTT. It encodes CASSPTSGGRTGELFF.